This TCR beta chain stems from a study of PD-L1 blockade in urothelial cancer. Study information: Patients started atezolizumab in the mid-2010s, 1,200 mg intravenously every 3 weeks. Analysis of blood occurred 3 weeks (second dose) and 6 weeks after treatment start. Findings and caveats of the study: In blood at 3 weeks, tumor-associated clones expanded more among patients with durable benefit.

Germline assignment: CDR1 SGHNT and CDR2 YYREEE (reference sequence). This CDR3 contains 16 residues. After removal of 4 bases from V and 4 bases from J, the junction contained 5 bases not matched to a gene. The time point: pretreatment peripheral blood. Sequencing used immunoSEQ multiplex PCR; TCRdb keeps in-frame clones, though not all of them. This repertoire shows 85,000 to 95,000 clones, more than 80% found once; its top ten account for around 1%. As concerns this clone: No antigen is known for it.

The sequences come from PBMCs, collected around atezolizumab (anti-PD-L1) treatment. V and J are TRBV5-4 and TRBJ2-1; 13 bases map to TRBD2. This receptor was obtained from a woman of 80 years or more with urothelial cancer. The CDR3: CASSGGTSGKYNEQFF. The CDR3 DNA is TGTGCCAGCAGCGGGGGGACTAGCGGGAAATACAATGAGCAGTTCTTC.